Below, one T cell receptor (beta chain) is given with its context. The data stem from a study of CD8 T cells in Susac syndrome. Study details: When their blood was taken, the Susac syndrome patients had either not yet had any therapy, were taking corticosteroids, or were taking intravenous immunoglobulin alone.

Random hexamers were used to reverse transcribe about 0.45 to 1 ug of RNA. One entry per CDR3 protein, called by TCRdb with MiXCR from the immunoSEQ multiplex PCR reads. The sample has roughly 130,000 distinct CDR3 sequences, over 90% seen once; the top ten hold roughly 0.13%. This clonotype was sampled from a human donor with Susac syndrome. Sequenced material: CD4+ T cells from PBMCs.

CDR3 in DNA: TGTGCCTGGAGTGTACCAGTGGGGGTAGGCTACACCTTC. It specifies CAWSVPVGVGYTF. V is TRBV30 and J is TRBJ1-2, with D perhaps TRBD1 (5 bases). V lost 0 bases, J lost 8 bases, and 13 bases lay in between. The CDR3 is 13 residues long. Germline V CDR1 and CDR2: GTSNPN, SVGIG (reference sequence).